These 5 T cell receptor beta chains were all obtained from the same sample, sequenced in a study of blood T cells in healthy people across ages. A J-beta primer mix and a sample-barcoded 5' primer were used in a second PCR of about 7 to 11 cycles. One entry per CDR3 protein results from TCRdb running MiXCR on the 5' RACE reads. This table holds about a million distinct CDR3 sequences, around 49% found once. The sequenced sample was blood. The receptor source for this set is a man aged 30 to 45 in good health.

The chain joins TRBV20-1 to TRBJ2-6; the D is unclear. The CDR3 extends over 17 amino acids. CDR1 DFQATT and CDR2 SNEGSKA come from the germline V gene (reference sequence). The V end was cut by 0 bases, the J end by 0 bases, with 12 bases between. CDR3 nucleotides: TGCAGTGCTAGAGAATTTTCGGGCCTCTCTGGGGCCAACGTCCTGACTTTC. Its protein is CSAREFSGLSGANVLTF.

This clonotype was counted only a few times. CDR3 in amino acids: CASSLGSSSTDTQYF. DNA of the CDR3: TGTGCCAGCAGCCTGGGGAGTTCTAGCACAGATACGCAGTATTTT. The chain employs TRBV3-1 and TRBJ2-3; D perhaps matches TRBD2 (5 bases). CDR3 length equals 15 residues. Between the trimmed V and J ends, which lost 4 bases and 0 bases, there was a span of 11 bases. Germline lookup yields CDR1 LGHDT and CDR2 YNNKEL (reference sequence).

The rearrangement uses TRBV7-9 and TRBJ2-6; D perhaps matches TRBD1 (6 bases). This CDR3 is built from 15 residues. Trimming cost V 2 bases and J 2 bases, with 7 bases left between them. Germline-derived CDR1 and CDR2 are SEHNR and FQNEAQ (reference sequence). CDR3 protein: CASSLNRAGANVLTF. The CDR3 DNA reads as TGTGCCAGCAGCTTAAACAGGGCTGGGGCCAACGTCCTGACTTTC. The full variable domain, rest sourced from reference TRBV7-9 and TRBJ2-6, is DTGVSQNPRHKITKRGQNVTFRCDPISEHNRLYWYRQTLGQGPEFLTYFQNEAQLEKSRLLSDRFSAERPKGSFSTLEIQRTEQGDSAMYLCASSLNRAGANVLTFGAGSRLTVL.

V is TRBV7-9 and J is TRBJ1-1; 7 positions match TRBD1. The CDR3 consists of 15 residues. Per the germline V gene, CDR1 is SEHNR and CDR2 is FQNEAQ (reference sequence). V lost 4 bases and J lost 2; bases outside the gene matches: 7. For the CDR3, the DNA is TGTGCCAGCAGCTGGGGGGACAGACTTAACACTGAAGCTTTCTTT. Translating it yields CASSWGDRLNTEAFF.

The chain employs TRBV12-3 or TRBV12-4 and TRBJ1-1; 8 nucleotides line up with TRBD1. The CDR3 runs 14 residues. After removal of 6 bases from V and 4 bases from J, the junction contained 7 bases not matched to a gene. CDR3: CASRLGQAGTEAFF. The CDR3 DNA sequence: TGTGCCAGCAGGTTGGGACAGGCGGGCACTGAAGCTTTCTTT.